Listed here is a single TCR beta chain. These data belong to a study of response to subunit inactivated influenza vaccine. A single record per CDR3 protein comes from TCRdb applying MiXCR to the RT-PCR reads. The table has roughly 540,000 distinct CDR3 sequences, around 25% seen once; the top ten hold under 3.5%. V was cut by 3 bases and J by 5 bases, with 15 bases left in between. The CDR3 has 15 residues. The V gene's germline CDR1 is SGHAT and CDR2 FQDESV (reference sequence). This sample was also put to use in a study of T cells expressing NK-cell markers. That study adds: Production of TCR beta cDNA relied on 5'RACE template switching with UMIs. Of CD8+ T cells, about 1.0-8% belonged to dominant NKG2C+ clonotypes in five or six donors. Four donors showed these clonotypes also leading the CD3+CD56-NKG2C+ fraction.

The TCR originated in a man between 45 and 60 years old who received an inactivated influenza vaccine. V usage is TRBV11-1 and J usage is TRBJ2-3; D unresolved. Sequencing was performed on CD4+ T cells sorted from PBMCs, taken 11 to 12 days after vaccination. The CDR3 loop is CASSLGPGPGDTQYF. CDR3 DNA sequence: TGTGCCAGCAGCTTGGGCCCCGGGCCGGGAGATACGCAGTATTTT.